In its sample, the clone carrying this T cell receptor beta chain was seen a few times. Exposed enrollees encountered a COVID-19 case at some point within 2 weeks before study entry. Here immunoSEQ multiplex PCR was the method, and the copy in TCRdb shows in-frame clones only, minus some. The table lists some 300,000 clones, more than 90% of them singletons, with less than 4% in the top ten. The sample comes from a study of blood T cell repertoires in COVID-19. Study-level information: The United States, Italy and Spain supplied acute and convalescent COVID-19 samples.

V lost 1 base, J lost 0 bases, and 7 bases lay in between. The CDR3 contains 14 residues. Germline CDR1 and CDR2: SGDLS and YYNGEE. The clonotype comes from a woman aged 25 to 39 who had been exposed to COVID-19. Sequences were obtained from PBMCs or T cells enriched from blood (not recorded which). The chain has TRBV9 and TRBJ1-1; D remains unclear. CDR3 sequence: CASSVTELNTEAFF. Here the CDR3 DNA reads TGTGCCAGCAGCGTAACAGAGTTGAACACTGAAGCTTTCTTT.